Listed below are T cell receptor beta chains from one sample, sequenced in a study of shared clonotypes between healthy human individuals. TCRdb's table, derived via immunoSEQ multiplex PCR, lists solely in-frame clones and lacks some. The sample consists of some 2,500,000 clones, around 90% of them appearing once. The sample was naive CD4+ T cells from PBMCs. The source of these receptors is a man between 18 and 29 years old in good health. Some clones in this sample may be carry-over from other donors' samples. Each CDR3 is given with its conserved first and last residue. The order of the fields is V gene, J gene, D gene, clone size, CDR3 protein, CDR3 DNA. The D gene is left open where the match is weak. Where a row states a size, it is once, few, many or the class of an expanded clone; other rows omit it.

>TRBV28|TRBJ1-5|-|-
CASSLGPTGMTKPQHF
TGTGCCAGCAGTTTAGGGCCAACAGGGATGACCAAGCCCCAGCATTTT
>TRBV6-1|TRBJ1-3|-|-
CASSEAGRANTIYF
TGTGCCAGCAGTGAAGCTGGCAGGGCAAACACCATATATTTT
>TRBV27|TRBJ2-7|-|-
CASSLSRSFGQYF
TGTGCCAGCAGTTTATCCAGGTCGTTTGGGCAGTACTTC
>TRBV5-6|TRBJ2-7|-|once
CASSPRPLISYEQYF
TGTGCCAGCAGCCCTAGACCGCTTATCTCCTACGAGCAGTACTTC
>TRBV7-2|TRBJ1-1|-|-
CASSLSAGATPEAFF
TGTGCCAGCAGCTTAAGCGCAGGGGCCACCCCTGAAGCTTTCTTT
>TRBV28|TRBJ1-3|-|-
CASSLTGGGNTIYF
TGTGCCAGCAGTTTGACAGGAGGTGGAAACACCATATATTTT
>TRBV2|TRBJ2-3|-|-
CASSDGVGRGTDTQYF
TGTGCCAGCAGTGACGGCGTAGGCAGGGGCACAGATACGCAGTATTTT
>TRBV5-4|TRBJ1-1|-|-
CASSLDGGILNTEAFF
TGTGCCAGCAGCCTGGACGGGGGAATTTTGAACACTGAAGCTTTCTTT
>TRBV2|TRBJ2-1|TRBD1|-
CASRLGQGARNEQFF
TGTGCCAGCAGACTGGGACAGGGGGCGCGTAATGAGCAGTTCTTC
>TRBV5-1|TRBJ2-7|TRBD2|-
CASSLTGGAYEQYF
TGCGCCAGCAGCTTAACGGGAGGCGCCTACGAGCAGTACTTC
>TRBV7-2|TRBJ2-7|TRBD2|few
CASSTGLAGFYEQYF
TGTGCCAGCAGCACGGGACTAGCGGGGTTTTACGAGCAGTACTTC
>TRBV5-4|TRBJ2-3|-|-
CASSLSGYSDTQYF
TGTGCCAGCAGCTTGTCAGGGTATTCAGATACGCAGTATTTT
>TRBV7-8|TRBJ2-1|-|-
CASSLDGSNEQFF
TGTGCCAGCAGCTTGGACGGGAGCAATGAGCAGTTCTTC
>TRBV4-1|TRBJ2-7|-|-
CASSQDASAYEQYF
TGCGCCAGCAGCCAAGATGCCAGCGCCTACGAGCAGTACTTC
>TRBV7-9|TRBJ2-2|-|-
CASSPRLEANTGELFF
TGTGCCAGCAGCCCGAGACTTGAGGCCAACACCGGGGAGCTGTTTTTT
>TRBV4-1|TRBJ2-5|-|-
CASSQQGPGETQYF
TGCGCCAGCAGCCAACAGGGGCCTGGGGAGACCCAGTACTTC
>TRBV7-2|TRBJ1-1|-|few
CASSFAVSMNTEAFF
TGTGCCAGCAGCTTCGCGGTCTCCATGAACACTGAAGCTTTCTTT